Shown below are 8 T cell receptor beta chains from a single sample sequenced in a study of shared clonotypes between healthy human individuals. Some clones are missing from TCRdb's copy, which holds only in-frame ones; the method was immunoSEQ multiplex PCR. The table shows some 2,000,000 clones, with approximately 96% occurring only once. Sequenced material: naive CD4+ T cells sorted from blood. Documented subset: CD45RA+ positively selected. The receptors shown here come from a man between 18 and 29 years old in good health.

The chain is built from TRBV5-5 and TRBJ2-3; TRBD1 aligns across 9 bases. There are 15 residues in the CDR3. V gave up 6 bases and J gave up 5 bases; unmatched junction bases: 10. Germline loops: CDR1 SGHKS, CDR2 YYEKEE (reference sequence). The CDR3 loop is CASTNRDREGDTQYF. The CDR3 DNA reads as TGTGCCAGCACCAATCGGGACAGGGAGGGAGATACGCAGTATTTT.

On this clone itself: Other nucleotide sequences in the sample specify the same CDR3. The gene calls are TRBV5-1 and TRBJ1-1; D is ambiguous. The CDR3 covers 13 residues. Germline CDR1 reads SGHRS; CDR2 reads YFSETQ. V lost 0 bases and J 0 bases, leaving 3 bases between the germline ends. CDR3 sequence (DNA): TGCGCCAGCAGCTTGGAGGTGAACACTGAAGCTTTCTTT. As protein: CASSLEVNTEAFF.

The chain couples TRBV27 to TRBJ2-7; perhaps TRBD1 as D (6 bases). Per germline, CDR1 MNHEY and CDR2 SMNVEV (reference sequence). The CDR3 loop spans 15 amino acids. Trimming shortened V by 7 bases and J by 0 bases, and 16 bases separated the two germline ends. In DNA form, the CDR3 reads TGTGCCAGCAATGCCTTGACAGGACCCTCCTACGAGCAGTACTTC. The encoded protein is CASNALTGPSYEQYF.

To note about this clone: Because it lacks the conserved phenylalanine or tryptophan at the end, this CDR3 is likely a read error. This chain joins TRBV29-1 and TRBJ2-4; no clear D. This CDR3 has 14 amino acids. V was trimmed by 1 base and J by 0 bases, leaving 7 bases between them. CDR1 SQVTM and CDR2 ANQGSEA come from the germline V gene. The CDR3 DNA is TGCAGCGTTGAAGGACGGCTAGCCAAAAACATTCAGTACCTC. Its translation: CSVEGRLAKNIQYL.

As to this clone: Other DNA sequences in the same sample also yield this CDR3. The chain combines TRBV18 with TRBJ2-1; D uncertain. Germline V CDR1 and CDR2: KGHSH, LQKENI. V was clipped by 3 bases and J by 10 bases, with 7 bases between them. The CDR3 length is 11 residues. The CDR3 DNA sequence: TGTGCCAGCTCACCGGGTGGGGAGCAGTTCTTC. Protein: CASSPGGEQFF.

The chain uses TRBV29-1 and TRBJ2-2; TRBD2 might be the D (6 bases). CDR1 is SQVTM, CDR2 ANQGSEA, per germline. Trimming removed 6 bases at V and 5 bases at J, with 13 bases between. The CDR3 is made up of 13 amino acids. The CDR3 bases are TGCAGCGTGGCGGGGTTACGGACCGGGGAGCTGTTTTTT. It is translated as CSVAGLRTGELFF.

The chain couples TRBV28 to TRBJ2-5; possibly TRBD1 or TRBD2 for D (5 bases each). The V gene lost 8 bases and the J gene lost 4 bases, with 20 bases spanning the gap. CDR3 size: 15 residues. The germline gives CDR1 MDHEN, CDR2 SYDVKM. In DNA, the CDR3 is TGTGCCAGCGCCCCCAGGGACCGGCCCTTAGAGACCCAGTACTTC. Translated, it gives CASAPRDRPLETQYF.

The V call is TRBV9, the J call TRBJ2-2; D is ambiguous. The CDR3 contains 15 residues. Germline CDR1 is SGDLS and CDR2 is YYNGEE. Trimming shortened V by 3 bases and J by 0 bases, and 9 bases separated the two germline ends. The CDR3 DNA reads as TGTGCCAGCAGCGATAAGAGCACGAACACCGGGGAGCTGTTTTTT. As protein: CASSDKSTNTGELFF. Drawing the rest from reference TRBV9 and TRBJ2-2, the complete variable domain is DSGVTQTPKHLITATGQRVTLRCSPRSGDLSVYWYQQSLDQGLQFLIQYYNGEERAKGNILERFSAQQFPDLHSELNLSSLELGDSALYFCASSDKSTNTGELFFGEGSRLTVL.